The clone carrying this T cell receptor beta chain was observed a single time. Antigen specificity is unknown. Each subset's genomic DNA was split evenly across several immunoSEQ plates. Replicate sorted-subset PCRs were loaded with approximately 190 ng DNA, about 28,000 T cell genomes. Original methodology: Filtering differed since immunoSEQ provided only junctions, with no quality scores. Profiling relied on immunoSEQ multiplex PCR, and the TCRdb table lists in-frame clones only, not all of them. V and J calls and clone size are copied from that table; D and trimming were computed from the DNA. The sample consists of a few million clones, over 90% of them appearing once. These data are taken from a study of shared clonotypes between healthy human individuals. General study results and limits: Apart from blood, nothing was sampled; tissue repertoires likely differ.

This CDR3 has 12 residues. In germline, CDR1 is MDHEN, CDR2 SYDVKM. The germline V and J ends were trimmed by 6 bases and 4 bases, with 9 bases remaining between them. The chain recombines TRBV28 with TRBJ2-5; D unclear. The specimen was naive CD4+ T cells from PBMCs. Noted subset: CD45RA+ positively selected. This TCR came from a young man in good health. Some clones in this sample may be carry-over from other donors' samples. DNA for the CDR3: TGTGCCAGCAGACAACTCGCAGAGACCCAGTACTTC. Translating gives CASRQLAETQYF.